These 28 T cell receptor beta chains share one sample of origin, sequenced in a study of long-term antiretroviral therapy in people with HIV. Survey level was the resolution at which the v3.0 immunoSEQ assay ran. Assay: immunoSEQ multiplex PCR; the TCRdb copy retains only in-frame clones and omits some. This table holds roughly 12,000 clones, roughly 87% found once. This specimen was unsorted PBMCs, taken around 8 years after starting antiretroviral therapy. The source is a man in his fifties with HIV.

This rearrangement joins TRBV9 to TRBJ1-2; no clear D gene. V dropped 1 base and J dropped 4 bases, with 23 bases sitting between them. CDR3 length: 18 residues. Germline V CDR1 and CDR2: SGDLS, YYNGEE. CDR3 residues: CASSVLGERPAGSYGYTF. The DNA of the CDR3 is TGTGCCAGCAGCGTACTCGGGGAGAGACCCGCCGGTAGCTATGGCTACACCTTC.

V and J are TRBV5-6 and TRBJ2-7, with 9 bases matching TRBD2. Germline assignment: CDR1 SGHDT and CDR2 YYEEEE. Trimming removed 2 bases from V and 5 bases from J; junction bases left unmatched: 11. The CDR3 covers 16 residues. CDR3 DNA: TGTGCCAGCAGCTTCCCGGCGGGGGGGCCTCGGGACGAGCAGTACTTC. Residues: CASSFPAGGPRDEQYF. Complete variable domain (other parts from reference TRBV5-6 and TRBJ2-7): DAGVTQSPTHLIKTRGQQVTLRCSPKSGHDTVSWYQQALGQGPQFIFQYYEEEERQRGNFPDRFSGHQFPNYSSELNVNALLLGDSALYLCASSFPAGGPRDEQYFGPGTRLTVT.

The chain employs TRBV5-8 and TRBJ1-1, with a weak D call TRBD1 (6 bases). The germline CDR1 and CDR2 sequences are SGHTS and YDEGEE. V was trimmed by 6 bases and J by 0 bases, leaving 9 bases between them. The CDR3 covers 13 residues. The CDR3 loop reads CASKGQLNTEAFF. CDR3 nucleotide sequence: TGTGCCAGCAAAGGACAGTTGAACACTGAAGCTTTCTTT.

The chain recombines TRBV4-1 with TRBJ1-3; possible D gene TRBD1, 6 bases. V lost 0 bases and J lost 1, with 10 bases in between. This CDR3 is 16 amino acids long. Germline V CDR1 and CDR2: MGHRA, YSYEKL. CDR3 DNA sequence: TGCGCCAGCAGCCAAGACTACAGGGCTTCTGGAAACACCATATATTTT. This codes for CASSQDYRASGNTIYF.

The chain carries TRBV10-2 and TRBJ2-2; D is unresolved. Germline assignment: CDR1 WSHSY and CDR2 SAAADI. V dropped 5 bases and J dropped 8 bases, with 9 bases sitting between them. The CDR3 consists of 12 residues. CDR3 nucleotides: TGCGCCAGCAGTCTTAGCCAAGGGGAGCTGTTTTTT. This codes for CASSLSQGELFF.

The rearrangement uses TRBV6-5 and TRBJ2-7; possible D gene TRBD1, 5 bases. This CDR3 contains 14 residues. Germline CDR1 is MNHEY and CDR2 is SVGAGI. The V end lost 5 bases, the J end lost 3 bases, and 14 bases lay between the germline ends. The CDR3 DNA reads TGTGCCAGCAGTCCCTTGACCAGGGTCTACGAGCAGTACTTC. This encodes CASSPLTRVYEQYF.

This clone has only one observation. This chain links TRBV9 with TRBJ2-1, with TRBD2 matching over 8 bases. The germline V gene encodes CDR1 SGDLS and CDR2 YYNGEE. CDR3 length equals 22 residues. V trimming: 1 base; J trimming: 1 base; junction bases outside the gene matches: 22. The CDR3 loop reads CASSVSMVSGGTSRGSYNEQFF. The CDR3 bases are TGTGCCAGCAGCGTATCCATGGTGAGCGGGGGCACTTCGAGAGGGTCCTACAATGAGCAGTTCTTC.

DNA for the CDR3: TGTGCCAGCAGCCGGACAGCGTTCTATGGCTACACCTTC. Translation gives CASSRTAFYGYTF. This chain uses TRBV6-1 with TRBJ1-2; D possibly corresponds to TRBD1 (6 bases). Germline CDR1 and CDR2: MNHNS and SASEGT. The CDR3 runs to 13 residues. Trimming took off 6 bases at V and 4 bases at J, with 12 bases between the two ends.

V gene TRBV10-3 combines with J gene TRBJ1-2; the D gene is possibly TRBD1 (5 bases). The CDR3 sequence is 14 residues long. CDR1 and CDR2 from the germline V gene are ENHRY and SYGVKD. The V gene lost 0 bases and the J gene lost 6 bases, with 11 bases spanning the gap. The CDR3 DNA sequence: TGTGCCATCAGTGAGTCGGGGGGGGGAGATGGCTACACCTTC. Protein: CAISESGGGDGYTF.

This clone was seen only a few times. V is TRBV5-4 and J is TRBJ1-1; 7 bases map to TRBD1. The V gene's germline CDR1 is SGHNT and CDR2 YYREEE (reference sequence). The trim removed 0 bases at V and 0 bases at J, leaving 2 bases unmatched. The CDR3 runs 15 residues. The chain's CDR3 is CASSLETGLNTEAFF. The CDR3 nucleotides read TGTGCCAGCAGCTTGGAGACAGGGTTGAACACTGAAGCTTTCTTT.

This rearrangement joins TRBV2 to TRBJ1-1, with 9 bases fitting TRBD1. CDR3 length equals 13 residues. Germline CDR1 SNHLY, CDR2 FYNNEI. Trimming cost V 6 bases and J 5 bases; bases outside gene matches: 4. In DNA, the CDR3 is TGTGCCAGCAGGGGACAGGGTGGAACTGAAGCTTTCTTT. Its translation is CASRGQGGTEAFF.

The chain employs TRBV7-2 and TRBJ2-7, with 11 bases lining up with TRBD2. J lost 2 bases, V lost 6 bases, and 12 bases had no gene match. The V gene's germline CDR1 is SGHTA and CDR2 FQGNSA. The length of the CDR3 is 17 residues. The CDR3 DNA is TGTGCCAGCAGATTTGTTGCCGGGACTAGCGGCGCCTACGAGCAGTACTTC. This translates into CASRFVAGTSGAYEQYF.

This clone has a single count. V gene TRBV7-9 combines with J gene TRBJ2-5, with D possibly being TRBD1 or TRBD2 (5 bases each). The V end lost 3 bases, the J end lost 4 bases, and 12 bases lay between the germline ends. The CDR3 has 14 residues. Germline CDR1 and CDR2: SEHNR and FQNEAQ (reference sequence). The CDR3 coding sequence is TGTGCCAGCAGCTTCTGGGACGTTGGAGAGACCCAGTACTTC. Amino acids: CASSFWDVGETQYF.

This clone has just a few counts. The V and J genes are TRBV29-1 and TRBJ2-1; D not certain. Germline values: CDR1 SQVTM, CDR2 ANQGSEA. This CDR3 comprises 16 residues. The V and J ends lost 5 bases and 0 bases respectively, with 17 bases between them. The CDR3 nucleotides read TGCAGCGTTTTTCGTCAAGATTCTGCCTCCTACAATGAGCAGTTCTTC. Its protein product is CSVFRQDSASYNEQFF.

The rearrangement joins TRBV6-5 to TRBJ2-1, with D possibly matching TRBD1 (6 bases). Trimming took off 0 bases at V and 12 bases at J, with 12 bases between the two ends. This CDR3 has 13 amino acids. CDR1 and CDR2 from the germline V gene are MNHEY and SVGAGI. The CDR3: CASSYSGVDRQFF. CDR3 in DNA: TGTGCCAGCAGTTACTCTGGAGTGGACAGGCAGTTCTTC.

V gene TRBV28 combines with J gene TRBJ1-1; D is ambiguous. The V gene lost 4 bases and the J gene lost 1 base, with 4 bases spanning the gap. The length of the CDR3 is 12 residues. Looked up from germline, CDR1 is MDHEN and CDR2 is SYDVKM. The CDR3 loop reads CASSWGNTEAFF. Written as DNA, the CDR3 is TGTGCCAGCAGTTGGGGGAACACTGAAGCTTTCTTT.

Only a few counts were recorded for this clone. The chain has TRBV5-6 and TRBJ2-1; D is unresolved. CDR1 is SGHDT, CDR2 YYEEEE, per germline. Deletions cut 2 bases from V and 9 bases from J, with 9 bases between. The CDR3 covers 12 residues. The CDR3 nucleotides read TGTGCCAGCAGCTTAGTCGACCCTGAGCAGTTCTTC. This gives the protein CASSLVDPEQFF.

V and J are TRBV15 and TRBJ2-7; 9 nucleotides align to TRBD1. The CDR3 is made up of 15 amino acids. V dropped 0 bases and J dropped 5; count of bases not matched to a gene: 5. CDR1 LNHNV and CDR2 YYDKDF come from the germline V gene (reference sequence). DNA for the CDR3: TGTGCCACCAGCAGAGAGGAGGGACAGGGCGACGAGCAGTACTTC. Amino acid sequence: CATSREEGQGDEQYF.

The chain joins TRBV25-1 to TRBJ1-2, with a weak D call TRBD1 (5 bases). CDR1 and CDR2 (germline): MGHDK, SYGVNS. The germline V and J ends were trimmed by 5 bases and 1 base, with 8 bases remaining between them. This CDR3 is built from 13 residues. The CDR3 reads CASSLGGNYGYTF. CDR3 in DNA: TGTGCCAGCAGTCTTGGGGGTAACTATGGCTACACCTTC.

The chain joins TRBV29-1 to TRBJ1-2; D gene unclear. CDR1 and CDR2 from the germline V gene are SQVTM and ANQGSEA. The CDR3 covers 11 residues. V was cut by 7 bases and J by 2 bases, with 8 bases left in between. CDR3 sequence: CSGTVNYGYTF. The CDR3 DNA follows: TGCAGCGGAACAGTAAACTATGGCTACACCTTC.

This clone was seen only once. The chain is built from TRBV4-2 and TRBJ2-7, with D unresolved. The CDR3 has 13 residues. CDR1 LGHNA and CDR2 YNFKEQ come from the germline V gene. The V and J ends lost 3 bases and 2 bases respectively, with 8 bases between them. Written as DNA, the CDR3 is TGTGCCAGCAGCCATGACGGAACCTACGAGCAGTACTTC. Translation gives CASSHDGTYEQYF.

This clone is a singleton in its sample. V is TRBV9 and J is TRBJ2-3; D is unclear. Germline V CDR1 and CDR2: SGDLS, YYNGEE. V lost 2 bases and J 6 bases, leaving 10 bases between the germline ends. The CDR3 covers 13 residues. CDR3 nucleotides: TGTGCCAGCAGCGTCGCACTATCCGATACGCAGTATTTT. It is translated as CASSVALSDTQYF.

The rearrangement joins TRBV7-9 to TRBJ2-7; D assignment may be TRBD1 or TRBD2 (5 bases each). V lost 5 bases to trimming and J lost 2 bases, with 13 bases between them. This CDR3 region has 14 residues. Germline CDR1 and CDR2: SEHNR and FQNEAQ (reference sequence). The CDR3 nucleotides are TGTGCCAGCAGCACCCTCGGGACCGCCTACGAGCAGTACTTC. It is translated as CASSTLGTAYEQYF.

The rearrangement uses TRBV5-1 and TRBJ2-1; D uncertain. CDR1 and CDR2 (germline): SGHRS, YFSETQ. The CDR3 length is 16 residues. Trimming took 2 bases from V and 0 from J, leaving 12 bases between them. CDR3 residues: CASSLKQPSSYNEQFF. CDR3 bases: TGCGCCAGCAGCTTAAAACAGCCAAGCTCCTACAATGAGCAGTTCTTC.

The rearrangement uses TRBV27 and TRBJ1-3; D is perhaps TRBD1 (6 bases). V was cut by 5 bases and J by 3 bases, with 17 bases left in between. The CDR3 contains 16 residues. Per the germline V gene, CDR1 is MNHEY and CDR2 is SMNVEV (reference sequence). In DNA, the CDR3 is TGTGCCAGCAGTCTCAGCCTCCCACAGGGTGGAAACACCATATATTTT. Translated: CASSLSLPQGGNTIYF.

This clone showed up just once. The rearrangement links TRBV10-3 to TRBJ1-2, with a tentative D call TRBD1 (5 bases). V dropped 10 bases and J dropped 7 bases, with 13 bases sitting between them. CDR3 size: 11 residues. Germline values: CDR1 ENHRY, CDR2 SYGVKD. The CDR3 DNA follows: TGTGCCACCGAGGGGAATACTGGCTACACCTTC. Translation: CATEGNTGYTF.

CDR3 residues: CASSLAPGQGSYEQYF. The CDR3 nucleotides read TGTGCCAGCAGCTTAGCCCCGGGACAGGGTTCCTACGAGCAGTACTTC. The rearrangement joins TRBV13 to TRBJ2-7; TRBD1 matches at 9 bases. The CDR3 sequence is 16 residues long. The germline CDR1 and CDR2 sequences are PRHDT and FYEKMQ (reference sequence). Trimming at V came to 1 base and at J to 1 base, leaving 5 bases not matched to a gene.

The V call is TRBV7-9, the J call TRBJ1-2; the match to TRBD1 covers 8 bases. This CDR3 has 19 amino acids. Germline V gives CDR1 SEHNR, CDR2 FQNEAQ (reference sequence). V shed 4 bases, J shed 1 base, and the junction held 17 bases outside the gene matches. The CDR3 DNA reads TGTGCCAGCAGCTCCCGCGGTAGTGTGACAGGGGATTTTAACTATGGCTACACCTTC. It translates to CASSSRGSVTGDFNYGYTF.